This T cell receptor (beta chain) was captured by sequencing in a study of PD-L1 blockade in urothelial cancer (dated by TCRdb to about 2017). For context, the study as a whole: Every patient began therapy at some point between 2013 and 2015 and was given atezolizumab 1,200 mg intravenously every 3 weeks. Durable clinical benefit meant progression-free survival longer than 6 months, and TCR features were also tested against progression-free and overall survival. The study was an exploratory multi-omic analysis of somatic, immune and clinical correlates of response to PD-L1 blockade with atezolizumab in urothelial cancer. Blood samples gave a median of around 140,000 T cells and 77,000 or so unique TCRs, with a median clonality of approximately 0.08. Pretreatment blood TCR-seq was available for about 30 patients, at least one posttreatment blood collection was obtained for roughly 25 patients, and tumor TCR-seq was available for roughly 25 patients. Durable clinical benefit was achieved by nine patients but not by the remaining 20. Pretreatment tumor samples and matched peripheral blood, collected serially before and after atezolizumab treatment, underwent TCR sequencing. About 90% of the 29 patients were males with bladder-origin urothelial cancer, and 18 of 29 reported a prior smoking history. Blood samples were analyzed at 3 weeks after treatment start (second dose) and at 6 weeks after treatment start. In the same patients, pretreatment tumors underwent whole exome sequencing and RNA sequencing in addition to TCR sequencing. Patients had an ECOG performance status of 0 or 1 and had received between 0 and 3 prior chemotherapy regimens. General conclusions and limits of the study: A pretreatment peripheral blood TCR clonality below the median was linked to improved progression-free and overall survival. Patients with durable benefit showed greater expansion of tumor-associated TCR clones in peripheral blood 3 weeks after starting treatment (n of about 21, p = 0.022). Small sample size (n ≈ 27) and many exploratory analyses mean the results are intended to be hypothesis-generating.

The time point tag for this specimen amounts to: pretreatment peripheral blood. A total of roughly 30 patients with locally advanced or metastatic urothelial carcinoma, treated at Memorial Sloan Kettering on a trial protocol, made up the cohort. Peripheral blood mononuclear cells were collected pretreatment and during treatment, at between 1 and 8 total time points per patient. The Qiagen DNeasy Blood extraction kit was used to purify genomic DNA from total PBMCs and from tumor samples. PBMCs were collected pretreatment and during treatment, and were isolated and stored as previously described. To estimate absolute template abundance from read counts, synthetic TCR analog templates were spiked into each PCR. The immunoSEQ assay was used to amplify TCRbeta CDR3 regions from genomic DNA with bias-controlled V and J gene primers. Sequencing of rearranged TCRbeta segments was performed at approximately 20X coverage. As for how the authors treated the data: Clustering was used to correct sequencing errors, and CDR3s were annotated against IMGT to assign V, D and J genes. Downstream analyses used only productive TCRbeta rearrangements and left out out-of-frame or stop-codon sequences. Clonality was computed as one minus Shannon entropy normalized by the log of the number of unique productive sequences. Fisher's exact test with Benjamini-Hochberg correction, at a threshold of adjusted p below 0.01, was used to find clones that differed between time points or between blood and tumor. TCRdb's version of the immuneACCESS table is confined to in-frame rearrangements and falls short of the full clone set. An unresolved V gene accounts for under half of the shortfall where checked; the remainder is of unknown origin. V and J calls and clone size are those listed in that table; D and trimming were worked out from the DNA. The sample records 48,000 or so clones, around 88% of which are singletons. The ten largest make up roughly 14% of the sample.

This clone appeared once. No antigen is known for it. Base qualities were left out, and no much larger clone turns up one base away. The CDR3 numbers 15 residues from cysteine through phenylalanine. Only CDR3 DNA is held: 45 bases, read in frame from base 1. V is trimmed back by 2 bases and J by 6 bases, and the junction contains 5 bases that no gene match accounts for. Based on the germline V gene, the CDR1 and CDR2 sequences are SGHRS and YFSETQ. The TCR was taken from a woman aged 55-70 years with urothelial cancer. Material: PBMCs, obtained around atezolizumab (anti-PD-L1) treatment. The rearrangement combines TRBV5-1 with TRBJ2-3; TRBD2 lines up with 11 middle nucleotides. The sequenced DNA is TGCGCCAGCAGCTTAGGACTAGCGGGCGTGGATACGCAGTATTTT. This codes for CASSLGLAGVDTQYF.